This T cell receptor beta chain was obtained from a study of blood T cell repertoires in COVID-19. Germline V gives CDR1 MDHEN, CDR2 SYDVKM. The CDR3 consists of 11 residues. V dropped 5 bases and J dropped 10; count of bases not matched to a gene: 1. Original data processing: Cell counts per sample came from amplifying reference gene primers. TCRdb's table, derived via immunoSEQ multiplex PCR, lists solely in-frame clones and lacks some. V, J and clone size were drawn from that table, and D and trimming were deduced from the DNA. The sample shows 100,000 to 150,000 clones, 85% of them seen only once.

The chain is built from TRBV28 and TRBJ2-1, with 8 bases that match TRBD2. The specimen sequenced was peripheral blood. This receptor was identified in a man aged 60-69 years with acute or convalescent COVID-19. The CDR3 here is CASSRLAEQFF. Written as DNA, the CDR3 is TGTGCCAGCAGTAGACTAGCGGAGCAGTTCTTC.